These T cell receptor beta chains were read from a single sample in a study of identical twins. A single record per CDR3 protein comes from TCRdb applying MiXCR to the 5' RACE reads. This sample has more than 600,000 distinct CDR3 sequences; over 15% occur once, and the top ten carry about an eighth. The same sample was also studied in work on T cells expressing NK-cell markers.

The material sequenced was PBMCs. These receptors were collected from a woman in her late teens or twenties in good health. CDR3s include the opening cysteine and the closing phenylalanine or tryptophan. Fields, in order: V gene, J gene, clone size, D gene, CDR3 DNA, CDR3 protein. A D gene is named only where the DNA matches it firmly. The size entry is marked missing in some rows and otherwise reads once, few, many or a size class.

v_call: TRBV5-1
j_call: TRBJ2-3
clone_size: -
d_call: TRBD2
cdr3_nt: TGCGCCAGCAGCTTGGACGGCGGGGGGCGGAGCACAGATACGCAGTATTTT
cdr3_aa: CASSLDGGGRSTDTQYF

v_call: TRBV20-1
j_call: TRBJ2-1
clone_size: -
d_call: -
cdr3_nt: TGCAGTGCTAAAGCTTCGACCGGGACATACCACAATGAGCAGTTCTTC
cdr3_aa: CSAKASTGTYHNEQFF

v_call: TRBV5-6
j_call: TRBJ2-7
clone_size: -
d_call: -
cdr3_nt: TGTGCCAGCAGCCCCGGGTTTTCCCTCGGGGAGCAGTACTTC
cdr3_aa: CASSPGFSLGEQYF

v_call: TRBV25-1
j_call: TRBJ2-1
clone_size: few
d_call: -
cdr3_nt: TGTGCCAGCAGTGATATGGGGAATGAGCAGTTCTTC
cdr3_aa: CASSDMGNEQFF

v_call: TRBV5-1
j_call: TRBJ2-1
clone_size: -
d_call: -
cdr3_nt: TGCGCCAGCAGCTGGGGCTCAGGCAAGAATGAGCAGTTCTTC
cdr3_aa: CASSWGSGKNEQFF

v_call: TRBV20-1
j_call: TRBJ2-1
clone_size: few
d_call: -
cdr3_nt: TGCAGTGCTTACGGAGGGGGGGATAATGAGCAGTTCTTC
cdr3_aa: CSAYGGGDNEQFF

v_call: TRBV20-1
j_call: TRBJ2-1
clone_size: -
d_call: TRBD2
cdr3_nt: TGCAGTGCTAGAGTTGCCGGGACTAGCGGAGGGGAGTACAATGAGCAGTTCTTC
cdr3_aa: CSARVAGTSGGEYNEQFF

v_call: TRBV30
j_call: TRBJ1-1
clone_size: -
d_call: -
cdr3_nt: TGTGCCTGGAGTGTAAGGGTTAACACTGAAGCTTTCTTT
cdr3_aa: CAWSVRVNTEAFF

v_call: TRBV6-1
j_call: TRBJ2-3
clone_size: -
d_call: -
cdr3_nt: TGTGCCAGCAGATCAGTCACCCGCACAGATACGCAGTATTTT
cdr3_aa: CASRSVTRTDTQYF

v_call: TRBV21-1
j_call: TRBJ1-1
clone_size: -
d_call: -
cdr3_nt: TGTGCCAGCAGCTCCCCCGTGGGTACTGAAGCTTTCTTT
cdr3_aa: CASSSPVGTEAFF

v_call: TRBV20-1
j_call: TRBJ2-7
clone_size: few
d_call: -
cdr3_nt: TGCAGTGCTAGAGTCGGGGCAGGGAGCTCCTACGAGCAGTACTTC
cdr3_aa: CSARVGAGSSYEQYF

v_call: TRBV9
j_call: TRBJ1-1
clone_size: many
d_call: -
cdr3_nt: TGTGCCAGCTCCCGAGGCGGTGACACTGAAGCTTTCTTT
cdr3_aa: CASSRGGDTEAFF

v_call: TRBV29-1
j_call: TRBJ2-5
clone_size: -
d_call: TRBD2
cdr3_nt: TGCAGCGTTGTGCGGGGGGCATCAGAGACCCAGTACTTC
cdr3_aa: CSVVRGASETQYF

v_call: TRBV7-3
j_call: TRBJ1-6
clone_size: few
d_call: -
cdr3_nt: TGTGCCAGCAGCCCTGACAGGCGAGAATCACCCCTCCACTTT
cdr3_aa: CASSPDRRESPLHF

v_call: TRBV9
j_call: TRBJ2-2
clone_size: few
d_call: -
cdr3_nt: TGTGCCAGCAGCGTAGAGGGGCGGAGGGGTCACGGGGAGCTGTTTTTT
cdr3_aa: CASSVEGRRGHGELFF

v_call: TRBV9
j_call: TRBJ1-2
clone_size: -
d_call: -
cdr3_nt: TGTGCCAGCAGCGTAGGTCAGAACTATGGCTACACCTTC
cdr3_aa: CASSVGQNYGYTF

v_call: TRBV27
j_call: TRBJ2-2
clone_size: few
d_call: -
cdr3_nt: TGTGCCAGCGGGGCCCTAAGCCGGACCGGGGAGCTGTTTTTT
cdr3_aa: CASGALSRTGELFF

v_call: TRBV7-2
j_call: TRBJ2-3
clone_size: few
d_call: -
cdr3_nt: TGTGCCAGCAGCCAGGTTTTAGATGGGGGCTTTAAACCAGTCTTT
cdr3_aa: CASSQVLDGGFKPVF

v_call: TRBV6-1
j_call: TRBJ1-2
clone_size: -
d_call: -
cdr3_nt: TGTGCCACCTGGCGGGTAGGGGCTGACTATGGCTACACCTTC
cdr3_aa: CATWRVGADYGYTF

v_call: TRBV7-2
j_call: TRBJ2-1
clone_size: few
d_call: TRBD2
cdr3_nt: TGTGCCAGCAGCCCGAGACTAGCGGGGAGGGACAATGAGCAGTTCTTC
cdr3_aa: CASSPRLAGRDNEQFF

v_call: TRBV7-6
j_call: TRBJ2-3
clone_size: -
d_call: TRBD2
cdr3_nt: TGTGCCAGCAGCCCCGGAGCGGGGGCGTTCACAGATACGCAGTATTTT
cdr3_aa: CASSPGAGAFTDTQYF

v_call: TRBV5-1
j_call: TRBJ1-2
clone_size: -
d_call: TRBD1
cdr3_nt: TGCGCCAGCAGCTTGGCCCCGGGACAGGCCGCATATGGCTACACCTTC
cdr3_aa: CASSLAPGQAAYGYTF

v_call: TRBV9
j_call: TRBJ2-1
clone_size: few
d_call: TRBD2
cdr3_nt: TGTGCCAGCAGCGTAGGTCTAGCGGGACCCTGGGGGTACAATGAGCAGTTCTTC
cdr3_aa: CASSVGLAGPWGYNEQFF

v_call: TRBV6-4
j_call: TRBJ2-1
clone_size: few
d_call: TRBD1
cdr3_nt: TGTGCCAGCAGTGAGACAGGGTCTTACAATGAGCAGTTCTTC
cdr3_aa: CASSETGSYNEQFF

v_call: TRBV7-6
j_call: TRBJ2-7
clone_size: few
d_call: -
cdr3_nt: TGTGCCAGCAGCAGCACTTTGAGGGGCGAGCAGTACTTC
cdr3_aa: CASSSTLRGEQYF

v_call: TRBV5-5
j_call: TRBJ2-7
clone_size: -
d_call: -
cdr3_nt: TGTGCCAGCAGCTTGGAAGTACGGGGGCACGAGCAGTACTTC
cdr3_aa: CASSLEVRGHEQYF

v_call: TRBV27
j_call: TRBJ2-5
clone_size: -
d_call: TRBD2
cdr3_nt: TGTGCCAGCAAAAGCGGGGCACGAGGGACCCAGTACTTC
cdr3_aa: CASKSGARGTQYF

v_call: TRBV6-2/TRBV6-3
j_call: TRBJ2-7
clone_size: few
d_call: -
cdr3_nt: TGTGCCAGCAGTTTGCGGGTCGCCTACGAGCAGTACTTC
cdr3_aa: CASSLRVAYEQYF

v_call: TRBV3-1
j_call: TRBJ2-3
clone_size: once
d_call: TRBD1
cdr3_nt: TGTGCCAGCAGCCAAGTTAGCAGGGGGCGAGATACGCAGTATTTT
cdr3_aa: CASSQVSRGRDTQYF